The TCR beta chain under discussion was sequenced for a study of regulatory dendritic cells for organ transplantation. Produced via immunoSEQ multiplex PCR; TCRdb's table is partial and in-frame only. Counted here are around 19,000 clones, more than 60% occurring once; the ten biggest clones make up about 3%. Sorted subsets were CFSE-labeled and cultured approximately 5 days with allogeneic dendritic cells. CD4+ or CD8+ T cells were sorted as naive CD45RA+ or memory CD45RO+. A note on this clone: The antigen is undetermined.

Per germline, CDR1 MNHEY and CDR2 SMNVEV (reference sequence). This CDR3 has 14 amino acids. V dropped 4 bases and J dropped 7; count of bases not matched to a gene: 7. The specimen was memory CD4+ T cells from blood cultured with regulatory dendritic cells. Subset in this sample: CD45RO+ memory T cells. This TCR was sampled from a human donor in good health. This chain joins TRBV27 and TRBJ1-2; 9 bases line up with TRBD1. In nucleotides, the CDR3 is TGTGCCAGCAGTTCCGCCGGGACAGGGAGTGGCTACACCTTC. Encoded protein: CASSSAGTGSGYTF.